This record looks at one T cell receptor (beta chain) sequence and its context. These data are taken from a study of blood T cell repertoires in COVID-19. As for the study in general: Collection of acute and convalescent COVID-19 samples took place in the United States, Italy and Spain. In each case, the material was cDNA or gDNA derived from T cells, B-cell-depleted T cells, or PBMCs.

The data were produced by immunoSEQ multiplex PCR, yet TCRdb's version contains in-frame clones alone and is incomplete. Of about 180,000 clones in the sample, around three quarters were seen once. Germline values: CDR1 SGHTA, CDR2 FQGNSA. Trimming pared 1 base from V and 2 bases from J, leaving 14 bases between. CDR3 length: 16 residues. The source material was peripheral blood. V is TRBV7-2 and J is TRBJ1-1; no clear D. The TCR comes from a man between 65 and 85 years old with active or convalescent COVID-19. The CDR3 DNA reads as TGTGCCAGCAGCTTAGGACCGACATCAGTCAACACTGAAGCTTTCTTT. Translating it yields CASSLGPTSVNTEAFF. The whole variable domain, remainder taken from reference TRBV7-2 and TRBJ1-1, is GAGVSQSPSNKVTEKGKDVELRCDPISGHTALYWYRQSLGQGLEFLIYFQGNSAPDKSGLPSDRFSAERTGGSVSTLTIQRTQQEDSAVYLCASSLGPTSVNTEAFFGQGTRLTVV.